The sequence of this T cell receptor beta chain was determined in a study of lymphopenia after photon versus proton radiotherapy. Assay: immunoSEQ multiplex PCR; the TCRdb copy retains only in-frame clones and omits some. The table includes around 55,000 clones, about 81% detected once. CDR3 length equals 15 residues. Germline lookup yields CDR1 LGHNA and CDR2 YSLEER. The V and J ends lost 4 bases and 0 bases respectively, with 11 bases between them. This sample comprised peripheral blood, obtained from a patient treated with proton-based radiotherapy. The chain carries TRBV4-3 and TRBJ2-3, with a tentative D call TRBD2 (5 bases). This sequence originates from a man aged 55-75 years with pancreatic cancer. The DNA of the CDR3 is TGCGCCAGCAGCCGCGAGCGGTCTAGCACAGATACGCAGTATTTT. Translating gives CASSRERSSTDTQYF.